The clone carrying this T cell receptor (beta chain) was counted at least ten times. The sample originates from a study of low-dose radiotherapy and immunotherapy resistance in tumors. TRAV and TRBV primers primed cDNA for both TCRalpha and TCRbeta. With a constant-region primer and a V-primer adapter, TCRs were subjected to 15 to 25 PCR cycles of amplification. TCRdb processed the reads anew with MiXCR; each CDR3 protein has one entry. The sample has tens of thousands of distinct CDR3 sequences; roughly 17% are singletons. Time point of the sample: after trial treatment. The treatment was: LDRT plus nivolumab, ipilimumab, low-dose cyclophosphamide and aspirin (RACIN trial). V trimming: 4 bases; J trimming: 3 bases; junction bases outside the gene matches: 2. Germline CDR1 reads MNHNY; CDR2 reads SVGAGI (reference sequence). The CDR3 contains 14 residues.

The specimen was PBMCs, collected after low-dose radiotherapy plus immunotherapy. The chain recombines TRBV6-6 with TRBJ1-1, with 10 bases that match TRBD1. The TCR sequence derives from a male donor with prostate cancer. CDR3 amino acids: CASSSGTGDTEAFF. The CDR3 DNA reads as TGTGCCAGCAGTTCCGGGACAGGGGACACTGAAGCTTTCTTT.